A selection of T cell receptor beta chains follows, all from one sample in a study of graft-versus-host responses after intestinal transplantation. Generated by immunoSEQ multiplex PCR, the TCRdb table keeps only in-frame clones and is missing some. Here the sample spans some 95,000 clones, roughly 90% being singletons. Their recognized antigens are unknown. Here the sequenced sample was unstimulated CD8+ T cells sorted from spleen or lymph node cells, taken before intestinal transplant. Receptors were obtained from a human donor who received an intestinal transplant. The CDR3 runs from the conserved cysteine through the conserved F or W. The order of the fields is D gene, clone size, CDR3 length, J gene, V gene, CDR3 protein, CDR3 DNA. The D gene is left open where the match is weak. The listing skips clone size in some rows; elsewhere it reads once, few, many or a size class.

>-|-|13|TRBJ1-2|TRBV5-1
CASSLYGERGYTF
TGCGCCAGCAGCTTGTACGGGGAACGAGGCTACACCTTC
>TRBD1|-|14|TRBJ2-1|TRBV4-1
CASSPEDRDNEQFF
TGCGCCAGCAGCCCCGAGGACAGGGACAATGAGCAGTTCTTC
>-|-|16|TRBJ1-2|TRBV7-2
CASTPPGGGGNYGYTF
TGTGCCAGCACCCCCCCGGGTGGCGGGGGAAACTATGGCTACACCTTC
>TRBD2|-|14|TRBJ2-7|TRBV6-5
CASGPGTSGYEQYF
TGTGCCAGCGGACCCGGGACTAGCGGCTACGAGCAGTACTTC
>TRBD2|-|16|TRBJ2-7|TRBV19
CASSIDNSGASYEQYF
TGTGCCAGTAGTATAGACAATAGCGGGGCCTCCTACGAGCAGTACTTC
>TRBD2|-|20|TRBJ2-3|TRBV4-1
CASSQTRRGSGLSSTDTQYF
TGCGCCAGTAGCCAGACCAGACGGGGTAGCGGGCTCTCTAGCACAGATACGCAGTATTTT
>TRBD2|-|17|TRBJ2-1|TRBV7-9
CASSLGTSGGSYNEQFF
TGTGCCAGCAGCCTTGGGACTAGCGGGGGCTCCTACAATGAGCAGTTCTTC
>-|-|13|TRBJ2-7|TRBV9
CASSARAQIEQYF
TGTGCCAGCAGCGCCCGAGCACAGATCGAGCAGTACTTC
>-|-|14|TRBJ1-1|TRBV9
CASSVGGENTEAFF
TGTGCCAGCAGCGTAGGTGGAGAGAACACTGAAGCTTTCTTT
>-|-|15|TRBJ2-5|TRBV4-1
CASSHARFRKETQYF
TGCGCCAGCAGCCACGCGAGATTTAGAAAAGAGACCCAGTACTTC
>-|-|14|TRBJ2-5|TRBV28
CASSLGRGGETQYF
TGTGCCAGCAGTTTAGGAAGGGGGGGAGAGACCCAGTACTTC
>-|-|13|TRBJ1-1|TRBV6-5
CASSYRSHTEAFF
TGTGCCAGCAGTTACCGTTCCCACACTGAAGCTTTCTTT
>TRBD1|once|14|TRBJ2-7|TRBV7-3
CASSSTGGAGEQYF
TGTGCCAGCAGCTCGACAGGGGGCGCGGGGGAGCAGTACTTC
>TRBD1|-|17|TRBJ2-7|TRBV28
CAIEPGQGRSTPYEQYF
TGTGCCATAGAGCCGGGACAGGGCCGAAGCACCCCCTACGAGCAGTACTTC
>-|once|12|TRBJ2-3|TRBV29-1
CSVVARTDTQYF
TGCAGCGTTGTAGCGAGAACAGATACGCAGTATTTT
>TRBD2|-|15|TRBJ2-3|TRBV4-3
CASSQDGGETDTQYF
TGCGCCAGCAGCCAAGACGGGGGGGAGACAGATACGCAGTATTTT
>TRBD1|once|14|TRBJ1-3|TRBV11-2
CASGDRYSGNTIYF
TGTGCCAGCGGGGACAGATACTCTGGAAACACCATATATTTT
>-|once|15|TRBJ1-1|TRBV4-1
CASSQMGTQNTEAFF
TGCGCCAGCAGCCAAATGGGCACACAGAACACTGAAGCTTTCTTT
>-|-|14|TRBJ1-2|TRBV7-9
CASKLEGPNYGYTF
TGTGCCAGCAAGCTAGAAGGCCCTAACTATGGCTACACCTTC
>-|-|14|TRBJ2-3|TRBV5-4
CASSSLGGEDTQYF
TGTGCCAGCAGCTCACTAGGGGGGGAAGATACGCAGTATTTT